The rows below give T cell receptor beta chains drawn from one sample of a study of pediatric ulcerative colitis. Clones were sequenced by immunoSEQ multiplex PCR, and TCRdb holds only the in-frame ones, with some missing. The data contain 30,000 to 45,000 clones, 70% to 90% of them singletons. Source material: blood. Source of these receptors: a girl aged 5-17 years with moderate ulcerative colitis. CDR3s include the opening cysteine and the closing phenylalanine or tryptophan. A D gene is named only where the DNA matches it firmly. Size tells how often a clone was seen (once, few, many) or the class of an expanded clone, and some rows leave it out.

D gene: NA
V gene: TRBV29-1
clone size: NA
CDR3 length: 12
J gene: TRBJ2-4
CDR3 protein: CSVEDPGLIQYF
CDR3 DNA: TGCAGCGTTGAAGATCCAGGGCTCATTCAGTACTTC

D gene: NA
V gene: TRBV4-2
clone size: NA
CDR3 length: 15
J gene: TRBJ2-1
CDR3 protein: CASSQAAGARDEQFF
CDR3 DNA: TGTGCCAGCAGCCAAGCCGCGGGGGCGCGGGATGAGCAGTTCTTC

D gene: TRBD1
V gene: TRBV7-9
clone size: NA
CDR3 length: 15
J gene: TRBJ1-4
CDR3 protein: CASSLGQGTNEKLFF
CDR3 DNA: TGTGCCAGCAGCTTAGGACAGGGGACTAATGAAAAACTGTTTTTT

D gene: NA
V gene: TRBV5-1
clone size: NA
CDR3 length: 17
J gene: TRBJ1-5
CDR3 protein: CASSKPSRPDSNQPQHF
CDR3 DNA: TGCGCCAGCAGCAAGCCCAGTCGGCCGGATAGCAATCAGCCCCAGCATTTT

D gene: NA
V gene: TRBV9
clone size: NA
CDR3 length: 14
J gene: TRBJ1-3
CDR3 protein: CASSVGSVANTIYF
CDR3 DNA: TGTGCCAGCAGCGTAGGGTCTGTGGCAAACACCATATATTTT

D gene: NA
V gene: TRBV15
clone size: NA
CDR3 length: 15
J gene: TRBJ2-1
CDR3 protein: CATSRGYKEYNEQFF
CDR3 DNA: TGTGCCACCAGCAGAGGTTATAAAGAGTACAATGAGCAGTTCTTC

D gene: NA
V gene: TRBV7-2
clone size: NA
CDR3 length: 16
J gene: TRBJ1-2
CDR3 protein: CASSLFTGGGTYGYTF
CDR3 DNA: TGTGCCAGCAGCTTATTTACTGGAGGGGGTACCTATGGCTACACCTTC

D gene: NA
V gene: TRBV19
clone size: NA
CDR3 length: 15
J gene: TRBJ2-7
CDR3 protein: CASSIAGASFYEQYF
CDR3 DNA: TGTGCCAGTAGTATAGCCGGGGCATCATTCTACGAGCAGTACTTC

D gene: NA
V gene: TRBV6-6
clone size: NA
CDR3 length: 15
J gene: TRBJ2-5
CDR3 protein: CASNVDPPLQETQYF
CDR3 DNA: TGTGCCAGCAATGTGGATCCGCCCCTCCAAGAGACCCAGTACTTC

D gene: NA
V gene: TRBV2
clone size: NA
CDR3 length: 12
J gene: TRBJ2-7
CDR3 protein: CASRRDSYEQYF
CDR3 DNA: TGTGCCAGCAGAAGGGACTCCTACGAGCAGTACTTC

D gene: TRBD2
V gene: TRBV6-1
clone size: NA
CDR3 length: 16
J gene: TRBJ2-1
CDR3 protein: CASSQGLADSYNEQFF
CDR3 DNA: TGTGCCAGCAGTCAAGGACTAGCGGACTCCTACAATGAGCAGTTCTTC

D gene: TRBD2
V gene: TRBV5-6
clone size: once
CDR3 length: 14
J gene: TRBJ2-7
CDR3 protein: CASTARGGSYEQYF
CDR3 DNA: TGTGCCAGCACCGCCCGGGGGGGCTCCTACGAGCAGTACTTC

D gene: NA
V gene: TRBV19
clone size: NA
CDR3 length: 12
J gene: TRBJ1-1
CDR3 protein: CAASTPGTEAFF
CDR3 DNA: TGTGCCGCTTCGACCCCCGGAACTGAAGCTTTCTTT

D gene: NA
V gene: TRBV10-2
clone size: NA
CDR3 length: 14
J gene: TRBJ2-1
CDR3 protein: CASSPPEGVGEQFF
CDR3 DNA: TGCGCCAGCAGTCCCCCGGAAGGAGTCGGTGAGCAGTTCTTC

D gene: NA
V gene: TRBV6-5
clone size: NA
CDR3 length: 12
J gene: TRBJ2-1
CDR3 protein: CASSGAYNEQFF
CDR3 DNA: TGTGCCAGCAGCGGAGCGTACAATGAGCAGTTCTTC

D gene: NA
V gene: TRBV7-7
clone size: few
CDR3 length: 16
J gene: TRBJ2-7
CDR3 protein: CASSPRSVGRPYEQYF
CDR3 DNA: TGTGCCAGCAGCCCCCGAAGTGTAGGACGACCCTACGAGCAGTACTTC

D gene: NA
V gene: TRBV27
clone size: NA
CDR3 length: 15
J gene: TRBJ2-6
CDR3 protein: CASTSRGSGANVLTF
CDR3 DNA: TGTGCCAGCACCTCGAGGGGATCTGGGGCCAACGTCCTGACTTTC

D gene: TRBD2
V gene: TRBV28
clone size: NA
CDR3 length: 17
J gene: TRBJ2-3
CDR3 protein: CASSSRTSGPSTDTQYF
CDR3 DNA: TGTGCCAGCAGTTCGCGAACTAGCGGTCCTAGCACAGATACGCAGTATTTT

D gene: NA
V gene: TRBV6-9
clone size: NA
CDR3 length: 15
J gene: TRBJ2-7
CDR3 protein: CASSYRRGGFYEQYF
CDR3 DNA: TGTGCCAGCAGTTATCGCAGGGGAGGGTTCTACGAGCAGTACTTC

D gene: NA
V gene: TRBV2
clone size: NA
CDR3 length: 15
J gene: TRBJ2-6
CDR3 protein: CASSEGGYGANVLTF
CDR3 DNA: TGTGCCAGCAGTGAAGGGGGGTATGGGGCCAACGTCCTGACTTTC

D gene: NA
V gene: TRBV6-1
clone size: NA
CDR3 length: 20
J gene: TRBJ2-7
CDR3 protein: CASSDQGWVFVVTAPYEQYF
CDR3 DNA: TGTGCCAGCAGTGATCAAGGGTGGGTTTTTGTGGTGACAGCCCCCTACGAGCAGTACTTC

D gene: TRBD1
V gene: TRBV9
clone size: NA
CDR3 length: 14
J gene: TRBJ1-1
CDR3 protein: CASSGTTGATEAFF
CDR3 DNA: TGTGCCAGCAGCGGAACTACAGGGGCCACTGAAGCTTTCTTT

D gene: NA
V gene: TRBV21-1
clone size: NA
CDR3 length: 19
J gene: TRBJ2-1
CDR3 protein: CASSKGSSGRNGSYNEQFF
CDR3 DNA: TGTGCCAGCAGCAAAGGATCTAGCGGGAGGAATGGCTCCTACAATGAGCAGTTCTTC

D gene: TRBD1
V gene: TRBV19
clone size: once
CDR3 length: 14
J gene: TRBJ2-7
CDR3 protein: CASSVGTGVYEQYF
CDR3 DNA: TGTGCCAGTTCCGTAGGGACAGGAGTCTACGAGCAGTACTTC

D gene: TRBD2
V gene: TRBV30
clone size: NA
CDR3 length: 17
J gene: TRBJ2-7
CDR3 protein: CAWSPQWTSGGLRSQYF
CDR3 DNA: TGTGCCTGGAGTCCCCAGTGGACTAGCGGGGGCCTACGTTCGCAGTACTTC

D gene: TRBD1
V gene: TRBV11-1
clone size: NA
CDR3 length: 16
J gene: TRBJ1-1
CDR3 protein: CASSLPGTGLNTEAFF
CDR3 DNA: TGTGCCAGCAGCCTTCCCGGGACAGGGCTAAACACTGAAGCTTTCTTT

D gene: NA
V gene: TRBV7-3
clone size: NA
CDR3 length: 16
J gene: TRBJ2-1
CDR3 protein: CASSLTSVSSYNEQFF
CDR3 DNA: TGTGCCAGCAGCTTAACCTCGGTGAGCTCCTACAATGAGCAGTTCTTC

D gene: NA
V gene: TRBV10-3
clone size: NA
CDR3 length: 15
J gene: TRBJ1-1
CDR3 protein: CAISESRDRGTEAFF
CDR3 DNA: TGTGCCATCAGTGAGTCAAGGGACCGGGGCACTGAAGCTTTCTTT

D gene: NA
V gene: TRBV4-3
clone size: few
CDR3 length: 17
J gene: TRBJ1-6
CDR3 protein: CASSQDRTDENNSPLHF
CDR3 DNA: TGCGCCAGCAGCCAAGATCGGACAGACGAGAATAATTCACCCCTCCACTTT

D gene: TRBD2
V gene: TRBV5-1
clone size: NA
CDR3 length: 15
J gene: TRBJ2-1
CDR3 protein: CASSLAGTREGEQFF
CDR3 DNA: TGCGCCAGCAGCTTGGCTGGGACTAGGGAGGGTGAGCAGTTCTTC

D gene: TRBD2
V gene: TRBV7-2
clone size: NA
CDR3 length: 16
J gene: TRBJ2-1
CDR3 protein: CASSPQERGPYNEQFF
CDR3 DNA: TGTGCCAGCAGCCCCCAGGAGCGGGGCCCCTACAATGAGCAGTTCTTC

D gene: NA
V gene: TRBV6-5
clone size: NA
CDR3 length: 13
J gene: TRBJ2-2
CDR3 protein: CASSSDSTGELFF
CDR3 DNA: TGTGCCAGCAGTTCCGACTCCACCGGGGAGCTGTTTTTT

D gene: NA
V gene: TRBV4-3
clone size: NA
CDR3 length: 15
J gene: TRBJ1-5
CDR3 protein: CASSYGVSWDQPQHF
CDR3 DNA: TGCGCCAGCAGCTACGGGGTGTCGTGGGATCAGCCCCAGCATTTT

D gene: NA
V gene: TRBV5-1
clone size: NA
CDR3 length: 14
J gene: TRBJ1-4
CDR3 protein: CASSGGPDNEKLFF
CDR3 DNA: TGCGCCAGCAGCGGTGGACCGGATAATGAAAAACTGTTTTTT

D gene: NA
V gene: TRBV4-1
clone size: NA
CDR3 length: 15
J gene: TRBJ2-3
CDR3 protein: CASSSGQAKTDTQYF
CDR3 DNA: TGCGCCAGCAGTTCAGGGCAGGCCAAAACAGATACGCAGTATTTT

D gene: TRBD1
V gene: TRBV7-2
clone size: NA
CDR3 length: 16
J gene: TRBJ1-5
CDR3 protein: CASSLVRGPSNQPQHF
CDR3 DNA: TGTGCCAGCAGCTTAGTCAGGGGGCCGAGCAATCAGCCCCAGCATTTT

D gene: NA
V gene: TRBV19
clone size: NA
CDR3 length: 15
J gene: TRBJ2-7
CDR3 protein: CASSTHGRGVYEQYF
CDR3 DNA: TGTGCCAGTAGTACCCACGGGAGAGGAGTTTACGAGCAGTACTTC

D gene: TRBD1
V gene: TRBV29-1
clone size: NA
CDR3 length: 14
J gene: TRBJ2-7
CDR3 protein: CSVMPGQGYSEQYF
CDR3 DNA: TGCAGCGTTATGCCGGGACAGGGTTACAGCGAGCAGTACTTC

D gene: TRBD2
V gene: TRBV4-2
clone size: NA
CDR3 length: 15
J gene: TRBJ2-1
CDR3 protein: CASSQDRRTRNEQFF
CDR3 DNA: TGTGCCAGCAGCCAAGATCGGCGGACTAGAAATGAGCAGTTCTTC

D gene: NA
V gene: TRBV4-1
clone size: NA
CDR3 length: 14
J gene: TRBJ2-1
CDR3 protein: CASSRQDSYNEQFF
CDR3 DNA: TGCGCCAGCAGCCGGCAGGACTCCTACAATGAGCAGTTCTTC

D gene: NA
V gene: TRBV29-1
clone size: NA
CDR3 length: 15
J gene: TRBJ2-2
CDR3 protein: CSVSAGTANTGELFF
CDR3 DNA: TGCAGCGTTTCGGCCGGGACGGCGAACACCGGGGAGCTGTTTTTT

D gene: NA
V gene: TRBV21-1
clone size: NA
CDR3 length: 19
J gene: TRBJ1-4
CDR3 protein: CASSKKRGRTLATNEKLFF
CDR3 DNA: TGTGCCAGCAGCAAGAAAAGGGGACGGACTTTAGCAACTAATGAAAAACTGTTTTTT

D gene: NA
V gene: TRBV6-1
clone size: NA
CDR3 length: 14
J gene: TRBJ2-3
CDR3 protein: CASSERGTTDTQYF
CDR3 DNA: TGTGCCAGCAGTGAAAGGGGAACGACAGATACGCAGTATTTT

D gene: NA
V gene: TRBV9
clone size: NA
CDR3 length: 18
J gene: TRBJ2-3
CDR3 protein: CASSVAASRIASTDTQYF
CDR3 DNA: TGTGCCAGCAGCGTTGCGGCTTCGCGGATCGCTAGCACAGATACGCAGTATTTT

D gene: NA
V gene: TRBV7-9
clone size: NA
CDR3 length: 15
J gene: TRBJ2-2
CDR3 protein: CASSLFLVNTGELFF
CDR3 DNA: TGTGCCAGCAGCTTATTTCTTGTGAACACCGGGGAGCTGTTTTTT

D gene: TRBD1
V gene: TRBV4-2
clone size: NA
CDR3 length: 15
J gene: TRBJ1-2
CDR3 protein: CASSQPTGGIDGYTF
CDR3 DNA: TGTGCCAGCAGCCAGCCAACAGGGGGCATCGATGGCTACACCTTC

D gene: NA
V gene: TRBV4-2
clone size: NA
CDR3 length: 13
J gene: TRBJ2-7
CDR3 protein: CASSQSRAYEQYF
CDR3 DNA: TGTGCCAGCAGCCAGAGCCGTGCCTACGAGCAGTACTTC

D gene: NA
V gene: TRBV9
clone size: few
CDR3 length: 14
J gene: TRBJ1-1
CDR3 protein: CASSVYAVNTEAFF
CDR3 DNA: TGTGCCAGCAGCGTTTATGCCGTGAACACTGAAGCTTTCTTT

D gene: TRBD2
V gene: TRBV6-5
clone size: NA
CDR3 length: 15
J gene: TRBJ2-7
CDR3 protein: CASRLGASGGYEQYF
CDR3 DNA: TGTGCCAGCAGACTCGGGGCTAGCGGGGGTTACGAGCAGTACTTC

D gene: NA
V gene: TRBV29-1
clone size: NA
CDR3 length: 14
J gene: TRBJ2-1
CDR3 protein: CSVEVRDPYNEQFF
CDR3 DNA: TGCAGCGTTGAAGTGAGGGACCCCTACAATGAGCAGTTCTTC

D gene: NA
V gene: TRBV11-2
clone size: NA
CDR3 length: 14
J gene: TRBJ2-7
CDR3 protein: CASSSDTMLYEQYF
CDR3 DNA: TGTGCCAGCAGCTCGGACACCATGCTCTACGAGCAGTACTTC

D gene: NA
V gene: TRBV28
clone size: NA
CDR3 length: 15
J gene: TRBJ1-2
CDR3 protein: CATFTLTAFNYGYTF
CDR3 DNA: TGTGCCACCTTCACTCTGACAGCTTTTAACTATGGCTACACCTTC

D gene: TRBD2
V gene: TRBV6-6
clone size: NA
CDR3 length: 15
J gene: TRBJ2-7
CDR3 protein: CASSSIGRAGYEQYF
CDR3 DNA: TGTGCCAGCAGTTCGATAGGGAGGGCAGGCTACGAGCAGTACTTC

D gene: NA
V gene: TRBV5-4
clone size: NA
CDR3 length: 20
J gene: TRBJ2-3
CDR3 protein: CASSLSPSARATGRTDTQYF
CDR3 DNA: TGTGCCAGCAGCTTGTCCCCTAGCGCGAGGGCTACGGGCCGCACAGATACGCAGTATTTT

D gene: NA
V gene: TRBV15
clone size: NA
CDR3 length: 14
J gene: TRBJ2-7
CDR3 protein: CATSRQGSSYEQYF
CDR3 DNA: TGTGCCACCAGCAGGCAGGGGAGCTCCTACGAGCAGTACTTC

D gene: TRBD2
V gene: TRBV4-1
clone size: NA
CDR3 length: 16
J gene: TRBJ2-1
CDR3 protein: CASSQPSGSPYNEQFF
CDR3 DNA: TGCGCCAGCAGCCAACCTAGCGGGAGCCCTTACAATGAGCAGTTCTTC

D gene: NA
V gene: TRBV18
clone size: few
CDR3 length: 14
J gene: TRBJ1-1
CDR3 protein: CASSPQVSETEAFF
CDR3 DNA: TGTGCCAGCTCACCACAAGTGTCTGAAACTGAAGCTTTCTTT